This T cell receptor (beta chain) was identified during a study of type 1 regulatory T cells. Regarding this clonotype: Its specificity is not known.

The CDR3 is 15 amino acids. Trimming removed 1 base from V and 7 bases from J; junction bases left unmatched: 5. Germline V lookup: CDR1 DFQATT, CDR2 SNEGSKA (reference sequence). A single record per CDR3 protein comes from TCRdb applying MiXCR to the reads. This table holds 63,000 or so distinct CDR3 sequences, just under 50% found once. The chain carries TRBV20-1 and TRBJ1-5, with 12 nucleotides matching TRBD1. The receptor comes from a human donor in good health. The sequenced sample consisted of cultured non-Tr1 T cells, either the whole culture or a sorted T cell fraction (not recorded which). The CDR3 protein is CSARAGTGGGQPQHF. CDR3 DNA: TGCAGTGCTAGAGCCGGGACAGGGGGCGGGCAGCCCCAGCATTTT.